This T cell receptor (beta chain) was recorded in a study of blood T cells in healthy people across ages (dated by TCRdb to between 2014 and 2017). Study-wide context: In model experiments, roughly one uniquely barcoded TCR beta cDNA molecule per two T cells was captured by template switching. Using deep sequencing normalized with unique cDNA molecular identifiers, the study measured how TCR beta repertoire diversity changes with age. Four age groups were formed from the donors: young (average approximately 15 years), middle-aged (just under 40), aged (roughly 56) and long-lived (about 80). To avoid experimental bias, donors of different ages were distributed randomly across sequencing lanes. Using the same blood draw, the study looked at two additional independent replicas of 1 million unique cDNA reads for two donors, one aged 18 to 30 and the other aged 80 or older.

General study outcomes and caveats: Donor CMV infection status was unknown, potentially confounding age-related changes in expanded clonotypes. Compared with the aged group, more naive CD4+ T cells, fewer expanded clones and increased TCR diversity were shown by the long-lived group, suggesting age selection. Total diversity estimates from one million sequenced T cells were considered lower bounds and underestimates. Observed TCR beta diversity per million T cells fell roughly linearly with age, and a significant reduction was already apparent by age around 36. There was a strong correlation between observed TCR beta diversity and the percentage of naive T cells measured by flow cytometry. Conclusive comparison of naive and antigen-experienced compartments was prevented by the profiling of bulk unsorted PBMCs.

This clonotype appeared a few times. Its target antigen remains unknown. No clone much larger than this one lies a single base away; base qualities are absent. Receptor amplification or capture employed 5' RACE. This sample was sequenced with an Illumina HiSeq 2500. The second PCR ran for about 7 to 11 cycles and used a J-beta primer mix along with a sample-barcoded 5' primer. A template-switch 5' adaptor carrying 12 random nucleotides introduced a unique molecular identifier onto each TCR beta cDNA molecule. Each sample yielded at least 3 million CDR3-containing paired-end reads. First-strand cDNA was synthesized from all RNA with the Mint cDNA synthesis kit, primed by a TRBC-specific oligonucleotide. Following uracil-DNA glycosylase treatment, all cDNA underwent a first 18-cycle PCR with the universal primers M1SS and BC2_uni_R. The authors' pipeline ran thus. Normalization of each sample was performed by random selection of 1 million high-quality reads, each carrying a distinct molecular identifier. Reads sharing molecular identifiers were discarded rather than binned into consensus sequences. CDR3 identification, clonotype clustering and error correction used MiTCR with a Q25 quality threshold and the strictest error-elimination algorithm. A nonparametric unseen species model with Euler transformation was used to estimate a lower bound on total TCR beta diversity. The public reads were reprocessed in TCRdb via fastp at Q25 and MiXCR, keeping in-frame beta chains. Every distinct CDR3 protein forms one entry, paired with its most common genes and DNA. The V and J calls were determined by TCRdb, not by the authors. Here the sample has fewer than 1 million distinct CDR3 sequences; around 43% occur a single time. The top ten clones comprise about a fifth of the sample.

The roughly 38 donors, aged about 6 to 90 years, were systemically healthy Caucasian individuals from Russia. Roughly 10 milliliters of peripheral blood were collected from each donor into EDTA-treated Vacutainer tubes. Ficoll-Paque density-gradient centrifugation was used to isolate PBMCs, with at least 6.5 million obtained per sample. Trizol reagent was used to extract total RNA from the PBMCs, yielding at least 6 micrograms per sample. Naive CD45RAhigh/CD27high T cell percentages were measured by flow cytometry on a PBMC aliquot from every donor. Specimen: blood. The TCR sequence derives from a man aged 60 to 69 in good health.

The CDR3 reads CASSIRDRNYEQYF. The nucleotide sequence reads as follows: TGCGCCAGCAGCATCCGGGACAGAAACTACGAGCAGTACTTC. The chain uses TRBV5-1 and TRBJ2-7, with 7 bases in between that match TRBD1. The CDR3 numbers 14 residues from cysteine through phenylalanine. Left in the record is the CDR3 DNA by itself, 42 bases read in frame from the first base. Here V drops 4 bases and J drops 3 bases, and the junction holds 7 bases not matched to any gene. Sequences SGHRS (CDR1) and YFSETQ (CDR2) are obtained from the germline V gene.